This T cell receptor beta chain was captured by sequencing in a study of cytotoxic CD8 clonotypes in ibrutinib-treated CLL. For the study at large: Collecting the response samples happened after a median roughly 13 months of treatment, with a range of 6 to 36.

Sequencing used immunoSEQ multiplex PCR; TCRdb keeps in-frame clones, though not all of them. The table has over 100,000 clones, roughly 85% seen once. With V trimmed by 0 bases and J by 9 bases, 7 bases remained unmatched. CDR3 length: 16 residues. The V gene's germline CDR1 is SGDLS and CDR2 YYNGEE. A note on this clone: What it binds is not known.

Findings of the study overall: Pretreatment clonality was elevated relative to age-matched healthy donors and paralleled circulating CD8+ T-cell counts. There were few public clonotypes, and on treatment they contracted or stayed stable.

The TCR was taken from a human donor with chronic lymphocytic leukemia. The source was PBMCs, collected after 24 months of ibrutinib treatment. The chain is built from TRBV9 and TRBJ2-1; TRBD2 matches 12 bases. CDR3 coding DNA: TGTGCCAGCAGCGTAGTGTCTAGCGGGGGGGCTTCTGAGCAGTTCTTC. This translates into CASSVVSSGGASEQFF.